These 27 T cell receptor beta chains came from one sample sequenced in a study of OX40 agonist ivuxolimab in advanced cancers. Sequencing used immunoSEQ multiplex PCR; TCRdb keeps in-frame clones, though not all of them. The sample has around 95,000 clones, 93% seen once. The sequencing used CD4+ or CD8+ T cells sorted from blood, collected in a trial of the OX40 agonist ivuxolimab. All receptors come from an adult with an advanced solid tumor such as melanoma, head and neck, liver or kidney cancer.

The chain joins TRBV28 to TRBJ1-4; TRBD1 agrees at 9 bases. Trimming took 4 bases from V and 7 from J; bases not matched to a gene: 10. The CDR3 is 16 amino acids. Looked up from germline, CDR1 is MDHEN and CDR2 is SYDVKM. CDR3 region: CASSSSAQGATEKLFF. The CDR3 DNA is TGTGCCAGCAGTTCTTCCGCACAGGGGGCCACTGAAAAACTGTTTTTT.

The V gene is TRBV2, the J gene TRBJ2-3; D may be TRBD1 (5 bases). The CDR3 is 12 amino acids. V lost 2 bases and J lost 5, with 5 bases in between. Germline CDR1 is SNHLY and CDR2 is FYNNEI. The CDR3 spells CASSEQGDTQYF. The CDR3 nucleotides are TGTGCCAGCAGTGAACAGGGAGATACGCAGTATTTT. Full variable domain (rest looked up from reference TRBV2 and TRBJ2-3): EPEVTQTPSHQVTQMGQEVILRCVPISNHLYFYWYRQILGQKVEFLVSFYNNEISEKSEIFDDQFSVERPDGSNFTLKIRSTKLEDSAMYFCASSEQGDTQYFGPGTRLTVL.

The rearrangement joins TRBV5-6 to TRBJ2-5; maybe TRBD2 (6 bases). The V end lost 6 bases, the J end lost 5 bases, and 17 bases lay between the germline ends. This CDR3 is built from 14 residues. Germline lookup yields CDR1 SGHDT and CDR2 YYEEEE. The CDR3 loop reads CASTRTAGWETQYF. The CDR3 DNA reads TGTGCCAGCACGCGGACTGCGGGGTGGGAGACCCAGTACTTC.

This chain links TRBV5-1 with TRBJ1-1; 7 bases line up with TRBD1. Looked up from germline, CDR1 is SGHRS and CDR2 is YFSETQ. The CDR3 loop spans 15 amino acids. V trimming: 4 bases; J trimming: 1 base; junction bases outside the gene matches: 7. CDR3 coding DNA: TGCGCCAGCAGCCGGGGACAGACGGAGAACACTGAAGCTTTCTTT. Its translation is CASSRGQTENTEAFF.

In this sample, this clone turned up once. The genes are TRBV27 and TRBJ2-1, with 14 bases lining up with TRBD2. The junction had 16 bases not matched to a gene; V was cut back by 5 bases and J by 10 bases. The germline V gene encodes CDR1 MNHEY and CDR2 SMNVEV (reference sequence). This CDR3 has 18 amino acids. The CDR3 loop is CASSQPTSGRGIQWEQFF. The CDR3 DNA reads TGTGCCAGCAGTCAACCGACTAGCGGGAGGGGCATCCAATGGGAGCAGTTCTTC.

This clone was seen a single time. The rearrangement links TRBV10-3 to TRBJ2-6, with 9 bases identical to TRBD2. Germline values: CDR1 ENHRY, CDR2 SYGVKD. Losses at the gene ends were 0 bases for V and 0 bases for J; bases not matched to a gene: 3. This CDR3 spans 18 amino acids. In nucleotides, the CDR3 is TGTGCCATCAGTGAGTCACGCGGGAGGGTCTCTGGGGCCAACGTCCTGACTTTC. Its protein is CAISESRGRVSGANVLTF.

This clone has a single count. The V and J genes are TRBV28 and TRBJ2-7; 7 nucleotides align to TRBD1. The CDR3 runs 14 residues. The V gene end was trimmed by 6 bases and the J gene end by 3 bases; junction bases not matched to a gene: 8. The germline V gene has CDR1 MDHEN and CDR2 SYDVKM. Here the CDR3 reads CASSLQGLLYEQYF. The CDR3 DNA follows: TGTGCCAGCAGCCTACAGGGGTTACTCTACGAGCAGTACTTC.

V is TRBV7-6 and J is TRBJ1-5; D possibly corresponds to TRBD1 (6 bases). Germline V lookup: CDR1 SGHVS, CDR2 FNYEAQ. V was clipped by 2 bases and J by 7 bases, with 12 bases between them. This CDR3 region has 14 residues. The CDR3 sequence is CASSLTQGRQPQHF. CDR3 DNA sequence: TGTGCCAGCAGCTTAACGCAGGGGAGGCAGCCCCAGCATTTT.

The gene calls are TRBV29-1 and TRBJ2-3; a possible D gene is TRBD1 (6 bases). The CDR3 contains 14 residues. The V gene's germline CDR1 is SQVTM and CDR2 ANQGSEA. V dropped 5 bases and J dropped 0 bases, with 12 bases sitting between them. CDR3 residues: CSVRQATSTDTQYF. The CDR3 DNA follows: TGCAGCGTTCGACAGGCAACTAGCACAGATACGCAGTATTTT.

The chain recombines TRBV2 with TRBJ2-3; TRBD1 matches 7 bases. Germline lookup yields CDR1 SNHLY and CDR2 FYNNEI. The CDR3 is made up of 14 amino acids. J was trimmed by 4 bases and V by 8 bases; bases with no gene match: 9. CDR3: CASLTGSRADTQYF. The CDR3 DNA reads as TGTGCCAGCTTGACAGGGAGTAGGGCAGATACGCAGTATTTT.

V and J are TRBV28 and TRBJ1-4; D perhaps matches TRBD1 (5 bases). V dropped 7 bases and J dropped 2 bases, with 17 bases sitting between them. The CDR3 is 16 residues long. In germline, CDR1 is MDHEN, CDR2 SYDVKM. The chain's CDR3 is CASKSGGAETNEKLFF. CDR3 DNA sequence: TGTGCCAGCAAGTCCGGGGGAGCAGAGACTAATGAAAAACTGTTTTTT.

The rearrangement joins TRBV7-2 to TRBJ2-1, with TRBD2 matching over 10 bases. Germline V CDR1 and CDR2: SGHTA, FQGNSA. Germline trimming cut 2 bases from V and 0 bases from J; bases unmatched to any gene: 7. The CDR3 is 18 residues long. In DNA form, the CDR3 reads TGTGCCAGCAGCTTATTTTTGTCTAGCGGGAGCTCCTACAATGAGCAGTTCTTC. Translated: CASSLFLSSGSSYNEQFF.

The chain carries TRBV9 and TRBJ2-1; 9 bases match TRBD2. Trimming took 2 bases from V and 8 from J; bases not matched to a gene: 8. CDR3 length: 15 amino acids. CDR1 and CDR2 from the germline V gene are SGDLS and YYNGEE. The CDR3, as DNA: TGTGCCAGCAGCGTGATGGCGGGAGGGCCCCATGAGCAGTTCTTC. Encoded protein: CASSVMAGGPHEQFF. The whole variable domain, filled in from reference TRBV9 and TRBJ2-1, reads DSGVTQTPKHLITATGQRVTLRCSPRSGDLSVYWYQQSLDQGLQFLIQYYNGEERAKGNILERFSAQQFPDLHSELNLSSLELGDSALYFCASSVMAGGPHEQFFGPGTRLTVL.

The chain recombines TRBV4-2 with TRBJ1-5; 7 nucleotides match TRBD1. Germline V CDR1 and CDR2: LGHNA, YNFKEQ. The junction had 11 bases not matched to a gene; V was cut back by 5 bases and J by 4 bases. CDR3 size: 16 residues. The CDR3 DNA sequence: TGTGCCAGCAGCTACGGAAGAATGACAGGGAATCAGCCCCAGCATTTT. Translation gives CASSYGRMTGNQPQHF.

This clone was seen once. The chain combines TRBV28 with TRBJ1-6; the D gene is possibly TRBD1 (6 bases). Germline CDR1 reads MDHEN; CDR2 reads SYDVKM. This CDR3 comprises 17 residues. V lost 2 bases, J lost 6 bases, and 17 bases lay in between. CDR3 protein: CASSLGGGAPGNSPLHF. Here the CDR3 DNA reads TGTGCCAGCAGTTTAGGGGGGGGCGCTCCCGGTAATTCACCCCTCCACTTT.

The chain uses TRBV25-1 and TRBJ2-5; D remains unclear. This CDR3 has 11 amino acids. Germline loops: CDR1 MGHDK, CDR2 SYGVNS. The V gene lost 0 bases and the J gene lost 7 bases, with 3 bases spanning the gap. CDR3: CASSEYWTQYF. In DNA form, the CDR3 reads TGTGCCAGCAGTGAATATTGGACCCAGTACTTC. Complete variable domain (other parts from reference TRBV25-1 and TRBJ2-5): EADIYQTPRYLVIGTGKKITLECSQTMGHDKMYWYQQDPGMELHLIHYSYGVNSTEKGDLSSESTVSRIRTEHFPLTLESARPSHTSQYLCASSEYWTQYFGPGTRLLVL.

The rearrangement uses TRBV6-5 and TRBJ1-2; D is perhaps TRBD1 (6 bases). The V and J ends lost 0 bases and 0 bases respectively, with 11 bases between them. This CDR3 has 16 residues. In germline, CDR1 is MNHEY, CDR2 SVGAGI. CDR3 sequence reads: CASSYSRGKSNYGYTF. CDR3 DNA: TGTGCCAGCAGTTACTCGAGGGGGAAATCTAACTATGGCTACACCTTC.

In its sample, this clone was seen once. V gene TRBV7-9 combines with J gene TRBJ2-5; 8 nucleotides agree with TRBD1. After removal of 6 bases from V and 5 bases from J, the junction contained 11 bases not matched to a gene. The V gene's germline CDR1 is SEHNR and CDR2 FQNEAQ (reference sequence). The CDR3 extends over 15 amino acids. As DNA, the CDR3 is TGTGCCAGCAGTCTCGGACAGGGCGGGCGGGAGACCCAGTACTTC. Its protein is CASSLGQGGRETQYF.

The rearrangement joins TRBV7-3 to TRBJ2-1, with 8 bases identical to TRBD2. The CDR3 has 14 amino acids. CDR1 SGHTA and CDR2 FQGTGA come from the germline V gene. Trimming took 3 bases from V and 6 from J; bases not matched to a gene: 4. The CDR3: CASSFGLAGNEQFF. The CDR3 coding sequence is TGTGCCAGCAGCTTCGGCCTAGCGGGCAATGAGCAGTTCTTC.

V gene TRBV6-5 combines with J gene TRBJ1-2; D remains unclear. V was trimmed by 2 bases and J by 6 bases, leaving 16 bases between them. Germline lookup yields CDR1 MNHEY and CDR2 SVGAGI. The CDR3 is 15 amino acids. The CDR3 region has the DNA TGTGCCAGCAGTTACGGATTAGCGTTTGGAGATGGCTACACCTTC. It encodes CASSYGLAFGDGYTF.

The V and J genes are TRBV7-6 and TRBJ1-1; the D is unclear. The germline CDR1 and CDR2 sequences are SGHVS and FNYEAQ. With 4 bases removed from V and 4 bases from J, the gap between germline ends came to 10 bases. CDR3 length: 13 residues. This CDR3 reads CASSSLARTEAFF. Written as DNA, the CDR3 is TGTGCCAGCAGCTCGCTAGCCCGCACTGAAGCTTTCTTT. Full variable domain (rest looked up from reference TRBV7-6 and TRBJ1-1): GAGVSQSPRYKVTKRGQDVALRCDPISGHVSLYWYRQALGQGPEFLTYFNYEAQQDKSGLPNDRFSAERPEGSISTLTIQRTEQRDSAMYRCASSSLARTEAFFGQGTRLTVV.

CDR3 nucleotides: TGTGCCAGCAGCCTGGGAAACACCATATATTTT. Its translation is CASSLGNTIYF. The chain recombines TRBV9 with TRBJ1-3; D is unclear. This CDR3 has 11 amino acids. V lost 4 bases to trimming and J lost 4 bases, with 3 bases between them. CDR1 is SGDLS and CDR2 is YYNGEE in the germline V gene.

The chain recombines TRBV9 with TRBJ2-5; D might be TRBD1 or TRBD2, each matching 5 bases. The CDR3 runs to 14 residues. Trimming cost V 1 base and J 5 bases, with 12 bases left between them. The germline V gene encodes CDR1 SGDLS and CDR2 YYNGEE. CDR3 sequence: CASSVWDREETQYF. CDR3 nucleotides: TGTGCCAGCAGCGTATGGGACCGAGAGGAGACCCAGTACTTC.

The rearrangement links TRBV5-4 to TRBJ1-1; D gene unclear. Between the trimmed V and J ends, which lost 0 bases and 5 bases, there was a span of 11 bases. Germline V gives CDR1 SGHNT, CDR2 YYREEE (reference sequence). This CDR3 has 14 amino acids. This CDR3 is CASSLEEGGTEAFF. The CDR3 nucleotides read TGTGCCAGCAGCTTGGAGGAGGGCGGGACTGAAGCTTTCTTT.

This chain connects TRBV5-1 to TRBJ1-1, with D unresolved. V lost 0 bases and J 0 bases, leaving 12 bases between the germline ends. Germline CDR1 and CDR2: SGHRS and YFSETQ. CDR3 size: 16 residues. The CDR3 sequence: CASSLGAGFMNTEAFF. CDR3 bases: TGCGCCAGCAGCTTGGGGGCTGGATTCATGAACACTGAAGCTTTCTTT. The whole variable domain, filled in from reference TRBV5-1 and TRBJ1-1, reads KAGVTQTPRYLIKTRGQQVTLSCSPISGHRSVSWYQQTPGQGLQFLFEYFSETQRNKGNFPGRFSGRQFSNSRSEMNVSTLELGDSALYLCASSLGAGFMNTEAFFGQGTRLTVV.

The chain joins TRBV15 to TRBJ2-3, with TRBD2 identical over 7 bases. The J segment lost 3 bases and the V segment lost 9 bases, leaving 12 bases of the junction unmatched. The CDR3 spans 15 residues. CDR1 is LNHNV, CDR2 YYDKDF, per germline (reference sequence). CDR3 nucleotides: TGTGCCACGAAGCGTGGCGGGAGCGGGACAGATACGCAGTATTTT. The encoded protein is CATKRGGSGTDTQYF.

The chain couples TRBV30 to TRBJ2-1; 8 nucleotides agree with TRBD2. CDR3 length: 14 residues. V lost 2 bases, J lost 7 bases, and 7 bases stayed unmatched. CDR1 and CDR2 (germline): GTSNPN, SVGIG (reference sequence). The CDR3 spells CAWSTSGSGNEQFF. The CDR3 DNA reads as TGTGCCTGGAGTACCAGCGGGAGTGGGAATGAGCAGTTCTTC. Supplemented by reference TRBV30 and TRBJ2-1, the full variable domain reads SQTIHQWPATLVQPVGSPLSLECTVEGTSNPNLYWYRQAAGRGLQLLFYSVGIGQISSEVPQNLSASRPQDRQFILSSKKLLLSDSGFYLCAWSTSGSGNEQFFGPGTRLTVL.